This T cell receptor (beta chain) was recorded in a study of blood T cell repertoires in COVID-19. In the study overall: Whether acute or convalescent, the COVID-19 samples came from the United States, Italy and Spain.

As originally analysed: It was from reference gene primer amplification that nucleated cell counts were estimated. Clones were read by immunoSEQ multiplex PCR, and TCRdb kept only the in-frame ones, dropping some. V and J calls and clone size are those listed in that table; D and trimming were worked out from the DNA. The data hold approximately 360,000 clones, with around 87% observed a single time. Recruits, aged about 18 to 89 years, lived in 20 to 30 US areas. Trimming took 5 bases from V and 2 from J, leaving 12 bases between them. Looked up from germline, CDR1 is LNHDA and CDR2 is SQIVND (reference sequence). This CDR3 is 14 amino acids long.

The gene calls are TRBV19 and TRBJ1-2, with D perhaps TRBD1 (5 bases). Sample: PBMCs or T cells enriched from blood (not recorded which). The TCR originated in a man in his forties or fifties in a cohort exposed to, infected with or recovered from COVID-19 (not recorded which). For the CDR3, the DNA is TGTGCCAGTAGTCCCCAGACAGCGAACTATGGCTACACCTTC. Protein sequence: CASSPQTANYGYTF.